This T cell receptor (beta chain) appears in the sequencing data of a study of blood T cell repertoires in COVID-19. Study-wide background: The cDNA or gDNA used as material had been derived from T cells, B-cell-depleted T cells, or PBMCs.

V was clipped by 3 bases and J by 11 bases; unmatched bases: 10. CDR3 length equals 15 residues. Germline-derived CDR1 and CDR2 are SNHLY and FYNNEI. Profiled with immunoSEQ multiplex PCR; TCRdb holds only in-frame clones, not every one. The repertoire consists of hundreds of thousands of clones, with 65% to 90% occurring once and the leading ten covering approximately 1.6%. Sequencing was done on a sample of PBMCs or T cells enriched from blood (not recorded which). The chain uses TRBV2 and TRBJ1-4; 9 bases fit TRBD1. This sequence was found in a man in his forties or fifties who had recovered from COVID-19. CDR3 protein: CASSESGTGPGKLFF. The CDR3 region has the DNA TGTGCCAGCAGTGAGTCCGGGACAGGGCCGGGGAAACTGTTTTTT.